These 19 T cell receptor beta chains were sequenced from one sample in a study of OX40 agonist ivuxolimab in advanced cancers. Library preparation used the immunoSEQ multiplex PCR assay. In TCRdb, the immuneACCESS table is reduced to in-frame sequences with V and J assigned. These tables do not hold every clone; where another copy was compared, an unresolved V gene accounts for under half, and the others remain unexplained. The sample has over 65,000 clones on record, 90% to 95% of them singletons. About 0.32% of the sample lies in the top ten. The sequences come from CD4+ or CD8+ T cells sorted from blood, collected in a trial of the OX40 agonist ivuxolimab. These receptors originate from an adult with an advanced solid tumor such as melanoma, head and neck, liver or kidney cancer.

The chain combines TRBV10-3 with TRBJ2-3; 8 bases are shared with TRBD1. CDR3 length equals 15 residues. Germline V CDR1 and CDR2: ENHRY, SYGVKD. Germline trimming cut 10 bases from V and 4 bases from J; bases unmatched to any gene: 13. In DNA form, the CDR3 reads TGTGCCACCCTAGACAGGGGAGATCGCCCAGATACGCAGTATTTT. Encoded protein: CATLDRGDRPDTQYF.

This chain joins TRBV27 and TRBJ2-7; possibly TRBD1 for D (5 bases). This CDR3 comprises 14 residues. Trimming took 4 bases from V and 2 from J, leaving 12 bases between them. The V gene's germline CDR1 is MNHEY and CDR2 SMNVEV (reference sequence). CDR3 protein: CASSSQTATYEQYF. As DNA, the CDR3 is TGTGCCAGCAGTTCCCAGACAGCAACCTACGAGCAGTACTTC.

The chain has TRBV19 and TRBJ1-6; a possible D gene is TRBD1 (6 bases). CDR1 and CDR2 from the germline V gene are LNHDA and SQIVND (reference sequence). The CDR3 extends over 12 amino acids. With 5 bases removed from V and 14 bases from J, the gap between germline ends came to 13 bases. The CDR3 DNA reads TGTGCCAGTAGTCAGGGGCTCGGAACCCTCCACTTT. This gives the protein CASSQGLGTLHF.

The rearrangement joins TRBV2 to TRBJ1-2, with 8 nucleotides matching TRBD1. CDR1 and CDR2 (germline): SNHLY, FYNNEI. This CDR3 spans 13 amino acids. The V gene end was trimmed by 5 bases and the J gene end by 2 bases; junction bases not matched to a gene: 1. CDR3 sequence: CASSWTGNYGYTF. The CDR3 DNA reads TGTGCCAGCAGTTGGACAGGGAACTATGGCTACACCTTC.

V gene TRBV18 combines with J gene TRBJ1-5; no clear D. V dropped 3 bases and J dropped 0 bases, with 9 bases sitting between them. Germline CDR1 KGHSH, CDR2 LQKENI. The CDR3 spans 15 residues. The DNA of the CDR3 is TGTGCCAGCTCACCGGCGGTGTATAGCAATCAGCCCCAGCATTTT. Its translation: CASSPAVYSNQPQHF.

The J gene is TRBJ2-6, the V gene TRBV6-6, with D hard to call. The CDR3 is made up of 13 amino acids. Germline V lookup: CDR1 MNHNY, CDR2 SVGAGI (reference sequence). Deletions cut 11 bases from V and 2 bases from J, with 10 bases between. CDR3 sequence reads: CASRVAGANVLTF. Written as DNA, the CDR3 is TGTGCCTCAAGGGTGGCTGGGGCCAACGTCCTGACTTTC.

The chain links TRBV6-1 to TRBJ1-5; D not resolved. Between the trimmed V and J ends, which lost 7 bases and 0 bases, there was a span of 13 bases. Germline V gives CDR1 MNHNS, CDR2 SASEGT. This CDR3 is 15 amino acids long. The CDR3 is CASKRAGNSNQPQHF. The DNA for the CDR3 is TGTGCCAGCAAAAGGGCAGGCAATAGCAATCAGCCCCAGCATTTT.

The rearrangement links TRBV6-1 to TRBJ2-5; D is possibly TRBD1 (6 bases). The DNA end lines up better with TRBJ2-7; the J call may be wrong. Per germline, CDR1 MNHNS and CDR2 SASEGT. The CDR3 runs 12 residues. Here the CDR3 reads CASILGQYEQYF. The CDR3 nucleotides are TGTGCCAGCATTCTAGGACAGTACGAGCAGTACTTC.

This sequence joins TRBV21-1 and TRBJ2-5; TRBD1 is the table's D call and was not checked against the DNA. TRBV21-1 counts as a pseudogene. The CDR3 runs 14 residues. CDR3 sequence reads: CASSKGGGCKTQYF. CDR3 DNA: TGTGCCAGCAGCAAAGGAGGGGGTTGCAAGACCCAGTACTTC.

The chain links TRBV7-2 to TRBJ2-7; D unclear. V gave up 8 bases and J gave up 1 base, with 6 bases separating them. The CDR3 covers 11 residues. From germline, CDR1 is SGHTA and CDR2 FQGNSA. The CDR3 is CASAVSYEQYF. The CDR3 nucleotides are TGTGCCAGCGCCGTATCCTACGAGCAGTACTTC.

The chain's CDR3 is CASSDQYTDTQYF. The CDR3 DNA reads TGTGCCAGCAGTGATCAGTACACAGATACGCAGTATTTT. The J gene is TRBJ2-3, the V gene TRBV6-1, with D unresolved. This CDR3 spans 13 amino acids. From germline, CDR1 is MNHNS and CDR2 SASEGT. Trimming left V 3 bases short and J 2 bases short, with 6 bases between.

J is TRBJ2-5 and V is TRBV2, with TRBD2 matching 9 bases. With 4 bases clipped from V and 1 base from J, the junction kept 4 bases outside the gene matches. The CDR3 runs 15 residues. The germline CDR1 and CDR2 sequences are SNHLY and FYNNEI. In DNA, the CDR3 is TGTGCCAGCAGTGGGCTAGCGGGACCCCAAGAGACCCAGTACTTC. Translation gives CASSGLAGPQETQYF.

The rearrangement joins TRBV9 to TRBJ2-3, with D perhaps TRBD2 (6 bases). CDR1 and CDR2 (germline): SGDLS, YYNGEE. The V end was cut by 4 bases, the J end by 4 bases, with 13 bases between. This CDR3 is built from 14 residues. This CDR3 is CASSPGEGPDTQYF. Here the CDR3 DNA reads TGTGCCAGCAGCCCGGGGGAAGGGCCAGATACGCAGTATTTT. The full variable domain, completed using reference TRBV9 and TRBJ2-3, is DSGVTQTPKHLITATGQRVTLRCSPRSGDLSVYWYQQSLDQGLQFLIQYYNGEERAKGNILERFSAQQFPDLHSELNLSSLELGDSALYFCASSPGEGPDTQYFGPGTRLTVL.

The chain carries TRBV5-4 and TRBJ1-5, with D maybe TRBD1 (5 bases). This CDR3 has 13 residues. V lost 4 bases to trimming and J lost 7 bases, with 12 bases between them. CDR1 and CDR2 (germline): SGHNT, YYREEE (reference sequence). DNA of the CDR3: TGTGCCAGCAGCCGGGACCAAATCCAGCCCCAGCATTTT. Residues: CASSRDQIQPQHF. Full variable domain (rest looked up from reference TRBV5-4 and TRBJ1-5): ETGVTQSPTHLIKTRGQQVTLRCSSQSGHNTVSWYQQALGQGPQFIFQYYREEENGRGNFPPRFSGLQFPNYSSELNVNALELDDSALYLCASSRDQIQPQHFGDGTRLSIL.

CDR3 nucleotides: TGTGCCAGCAATCGCCCCTCGGGGGACGAGCAGTACTTC. Translation: CASNRPSGDEQYF. V usage is TRBV6-5 and J usage is TRBJ2-7; D is possibly TRBD2 (6 bases). V was shortened by 7 bases and J by 5 bases, with 15 bases between the two germline ends. Germline CDR1 reads MNHEY; CDR2 reads SVGAGI. The CDR3 has 13 residues.

The gene calls are TRBV6-6 and TRBJ1-1; 8 nucleotides align to TRBD1. The CDR3 is made up of 15 amino acids. In germline, CDR1 is MNHNY, CDR2 SVGAGI (reference sequence). V lost 2 bases and J lost 0; bases outside the gene matches: 2. CDR3 sequence: CASSYTGGVNTEAFF. In nucleotides, the CDR3 is TGTGCCAGCAGTTACACAGGGGGAGTGAACACTGAAGCTTTCTTT.

The gene calls are TRBV7-2 and TRBJ2-2; D gene ambiguous. This CDR3 comprises 14 residues. V was trimmed by 1 base and J by 6 bases, leaving 9 bases between them. Germline CDR1 SGHTA, CDR2 FQGNSA. The CDR3 reads CASSLDGNAGELFF. DNA for the CDR3: TGTGCCAGCAGCTTAGATGGTAATGCCGGGGAGCTGTTTTTT. The full variable domain, its missing parts supplied by reference TRBV7-2 and TRBJ2-2, is GAGVSQSPSNKVTEKGKDVELRCDPISGHTALYWYRQSLGQGLEFLIYFQGNSAPDKSGLPSDRFSAERTGGSVSTLTIQRTQQEDSAVYLCASSLDGNAGELFFGEGSRLTVL.

The V gene is TRBV9, the J gene TRBJ1-2; D unresolved. Germline lookup yields CDR1 SGDLS and CDR2 YYNGEE. Trimming removed 2 bases from V and 6 bases from J, with 8 bases in between. The CDR3 spans 12 residues. CDR3 bases: TGTGCCAGCAGCGTCCTCGGGGATGGCTACACCTTC. Its protein product is CASSVLGDGYTF. The full variable domain, completed using reference TRBV9 and TRBJ1-2, is DSGVTQTPKHLITATGQRVTLRCSPRSGDLSVYWYQQSLDQGLQFLIQYYNGEERAKGNILERFSAQQFPDLHSELNLSSLELGDSALYFCASSVLGDGYTFGSGTRLTVV.

The genes are TRBV6-1 and TRBJ2-2; 8 bases map to TRBD1. The germline V gene encodes CDR1 MNHNS and CDR2 SASEGT. The ends lost 6 bases at V and 6 bases at J; junction bases unmatched: 3. This CDR3 spans 13 amino acids. CDR3 in DNA: TGTGCCAGCAGAGGACAGGGCCCCGGGGAGCTGTTTTTT. Protein: CASRGQGPGELFF.